This T cell receptor (beta chain) was captured by sequencing in a study of regulatory T cells in long-lasting Graves disease. General study results and limits: TRBV28 was favored in persistent disease, as were TRBJ1-2 and TRBJ2-5.

Relying on iRepertoire HTBI primers and Arm-PCR of CDR3 regions, the team built TCR beta libraries. From the multiplex PCR reads, TCRdb called clonotypes with MiXCR, one entry per CDR3 protein. The sample records 350,000 to 450,000 distinct CDR3 sequences, 15% being singletons. This clonotype was counted many times. Its antigen is unidentified. V lost 5 bases and J 11 bases, leaving 15 bases between the germline ends. CDR3 length: 12 residues. The germline V gene has CDR1 SGHAT and CDR2 FQNNGV. The sample's time point: newly diagnosed GD, antithyroid drugs for less than 3 months. Generation of the TCR library employed RNA extracted from PBMCs. The sample also formed part of further work on T cells in Graves' hyperthyroidism and ophthalmopathy. From that paper: The study left out patients who had uncontrolled infection, other autoimmune disease, pregnancy or lactation.

The source of this sequence is a woman in her forties with Graves disease. Sequencing was performed on peripheral blood mononuclear cells (PBMCs), taken at new diagnosis, from a patient treated with antithyroid drugs. V and J are TRBV11-2 and TRBJ1-1, with D maybe TRBD1 (5 bases). CDR3 in amino acids: CASSTNRFGAFF. DNA for the CDR3: TGTGCCAGCAGCACTAACAGGTTTGGGGCTTTCTTT.